The present TCR beta chain was sequenced within a study of cytomegalovirus exposure and HLA in healthy donors. General study points: By HLA locus, TCR association rates varied in a later analysis, with DRB1 showing the most and HLA-C the fewest.

Both 60 Vbeta primers and 13 Jbeta primers went into the PCR. The data were produced by immunoSEQ multiplex PCR, yet TCRdb's version contains in-frame clones alone and is incomplete. This sample's table reports around 75,000 clones. Deletions cut 1 base from V and 2 bases from J, with 9 bases between. The CDR3 has 15 residues. Germline V gives CDR1 MDHEN, CDR2 SYDVKM. Details on this clone: Its antigen is currently unknown.

Sequencing used PBMCs. This TCR derives from a middle-aged man in good health and CMV-seronegative. The chain recombines TRBV28 with TRBJ1-5, with unresolved D. DNA for the CDR3: TGTGCCAGCAGTTTATCACAAGCGGGCAATCAGCCCCAGCATTTT. Translating it yields CASSLSQAGNQPQHF. The full variable domain, rest sourced from reference TRBV28 and TRBJ1-5, is DVKVTQSSRYLVKRTGEKVFLECVQDMDHENMFWYRQDPGLGLRLIYFSYDVKMKEKGDIPEGYSVSREKKERFSLILESASTNQTSMYLCASSLSQAGNQPQHFGDGTRLSIL.